The clone carrying this TCR beta chain was observed a few times. This sample is drawn from a study of shared T cell receptors in the human thymus. Produced via immunoSEQ multiplex PCR; TCRdb's table is partial and in-frame only. The sample includes some 400,000 clones, about 95% of them seen just once. Trimming took off 2 bases at V and 4 bases at J, with 8 bases between the two ends. CDR3 size: 13 residues. CDR1 and CDR2 from the germline V gene are SGHDN and FVKESK. The receptor was derived from a human donor. Specimen: thymocytes. The rearrangement uses TRBV14 and TRBJ1-1; D may be TRBD1 (5 bases). The CDR3 spells CASSQLGGTEAFF. In DNA form, the CDR3 reads TGTGCCAGCAGCCAACTGGGGGGCACTGAAGCTTTCTTT.